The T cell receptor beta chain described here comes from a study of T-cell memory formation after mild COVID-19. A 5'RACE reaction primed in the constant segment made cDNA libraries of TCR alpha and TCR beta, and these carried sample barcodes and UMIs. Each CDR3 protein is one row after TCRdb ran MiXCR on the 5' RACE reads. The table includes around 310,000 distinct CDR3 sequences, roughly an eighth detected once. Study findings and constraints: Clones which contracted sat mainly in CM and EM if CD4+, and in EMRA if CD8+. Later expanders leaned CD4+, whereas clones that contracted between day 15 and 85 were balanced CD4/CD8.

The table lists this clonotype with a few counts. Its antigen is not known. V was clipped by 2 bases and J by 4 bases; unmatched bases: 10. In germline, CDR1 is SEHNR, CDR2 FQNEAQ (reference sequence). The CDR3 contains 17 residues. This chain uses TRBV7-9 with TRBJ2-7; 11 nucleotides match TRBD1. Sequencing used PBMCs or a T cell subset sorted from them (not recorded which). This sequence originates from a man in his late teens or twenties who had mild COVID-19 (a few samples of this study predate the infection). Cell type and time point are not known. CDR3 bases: TGTGCCAGCAGCTTACGGCCAGGACAGGGGGCGCATTACGAGCAGTACTTC. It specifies CASSLRPGQGAHYEQYF. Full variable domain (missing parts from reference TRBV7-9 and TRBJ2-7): DTGVSQNPRHKITKRGQNVTFRCDPISEHNRLYWYRQTLGQGPEFLTYFQNEAQLEKSRLLSDRFSAERPKGSFSTLEIQRTEQGDSAMYLCASSLRPGQGAHYEQYFGPGTRLTVT.